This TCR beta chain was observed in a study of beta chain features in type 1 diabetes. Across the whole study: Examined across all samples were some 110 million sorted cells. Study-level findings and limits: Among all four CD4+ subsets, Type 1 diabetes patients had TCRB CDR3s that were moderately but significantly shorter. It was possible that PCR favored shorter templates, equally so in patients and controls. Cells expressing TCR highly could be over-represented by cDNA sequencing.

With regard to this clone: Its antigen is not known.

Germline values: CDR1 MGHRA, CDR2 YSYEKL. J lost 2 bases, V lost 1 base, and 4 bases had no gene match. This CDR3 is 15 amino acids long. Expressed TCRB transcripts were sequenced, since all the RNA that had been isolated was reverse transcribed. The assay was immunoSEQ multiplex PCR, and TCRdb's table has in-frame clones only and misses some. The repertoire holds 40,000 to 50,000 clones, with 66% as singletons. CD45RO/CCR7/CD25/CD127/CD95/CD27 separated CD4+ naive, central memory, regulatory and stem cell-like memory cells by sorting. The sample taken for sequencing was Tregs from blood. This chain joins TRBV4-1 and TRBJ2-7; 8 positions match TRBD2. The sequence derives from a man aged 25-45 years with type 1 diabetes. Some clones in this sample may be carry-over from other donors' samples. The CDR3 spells CASSQGSGITYEQYF. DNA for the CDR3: TGCGCCAGCAGCCAAGGTAGCGGGATCACCTACGAGCAGTACTTC.